This T cell receptor beta chain was identified in a study of blood T cell repertoires in COVID-19. On the study more broadly: T cells, B-cell-depleted T cells, or PBMCs provided the cDNA or gDNA that served as material.

The ends were cut back, 1 base at V and 3 bases at J, with 3 bases in the middle. The CDR3 runs to 12 residues. Germline V gene lookup returns CDR1 LGHDT and CDR2 YNNKEL (reference sequence). Participants' reported clinical history set cohort assignment. Produced via immunoSEQ multiplex PCR; TCRdb's table is partial and in-frame only. The table has some 350,000 clones, 70% to 90% seen once. The sample comprised PBMCs or T cells enriched from blood (not recorded which). The rearrangement joins TRBV3-1 (or the pseudogene TRBV3-2) to TRBJ1-2; D gene uncertain. This TCR was recovered from a woman under 40 who had recovered from COVID-19. The CDR3 DNA reads TGTGCCAGCAGCCAAGGAGACTATGGCTACACCTTC. Translating gives CASSQGDYGYTF.